This entry features one TCR beta chain sequence. These data belong to a study of blood T cell repertoires in COVID-19. About the study: T cells, B-cell-depleted T cells, or PBMCs supplied cDNA or gDNA.

Germline V gives CDR1 SGHRS, CDR2 YFSETQ. Trimming cost V 4 bases and J 7 bases; bases outside gene matches: 13. The CDR3 consists of 18 residues. Some clones are missing from TCRdb's copy, which holds only in-frame ones; the method was immunoSEQ multiplex PCR. This table holds 350,000 or so clones, over 75% found once. The material sequenced was peripheral blood. The chain uses TRBV5-1 and TRBJ2-2, with 13 bases aligning to TRBD2. The sequence was collected from a woman in her 30s with COVID-19, enrolled during active disease. The CDR3 sequence is CASSPGLAGRLTHGELFF. The CDR3 bases are TGCGCCAGCAGCCCGGGACTAGCGGGAAGATTAACCCACGGGGAGCTGTTTTTT.